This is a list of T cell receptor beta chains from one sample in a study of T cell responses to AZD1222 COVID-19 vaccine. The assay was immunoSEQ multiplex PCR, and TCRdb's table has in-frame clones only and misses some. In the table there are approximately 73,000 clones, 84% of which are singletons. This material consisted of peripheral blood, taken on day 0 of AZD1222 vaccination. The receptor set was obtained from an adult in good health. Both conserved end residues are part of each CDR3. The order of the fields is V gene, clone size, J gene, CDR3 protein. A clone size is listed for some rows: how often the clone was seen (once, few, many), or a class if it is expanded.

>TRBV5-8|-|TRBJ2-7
CASSSGTVEQYF
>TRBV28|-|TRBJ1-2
CASSSMSRRFYGYTF
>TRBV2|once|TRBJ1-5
CASRQGMTGQPQHF
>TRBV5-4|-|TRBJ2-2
CASSPQRGAGTGELFF
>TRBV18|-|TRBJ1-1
CASSPRQAGQTEAFF
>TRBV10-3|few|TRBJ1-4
CAISDAANTEKLFF
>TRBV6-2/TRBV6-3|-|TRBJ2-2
CASSPLHTGELFF
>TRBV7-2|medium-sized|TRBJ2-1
CASSLGLGHHYNEQFF
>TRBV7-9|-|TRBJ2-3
CASSLGFFRGRRTTDTQYF
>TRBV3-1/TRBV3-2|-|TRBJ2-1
CASSHRGTRGDEQFF
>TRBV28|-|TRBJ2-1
CASSLPPGRGVYNEQFF
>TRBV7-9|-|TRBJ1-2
CASSFMGINYGYTF
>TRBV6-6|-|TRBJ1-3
CASRQPGLGGNTIYF
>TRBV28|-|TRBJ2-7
CASSSPDRVSYEQYF
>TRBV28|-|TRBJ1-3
CASRSTMGVRSGNTIYF
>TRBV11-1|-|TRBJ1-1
CASSSSRATEAFF
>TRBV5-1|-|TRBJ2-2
CASSQSSGYQAVGELFF
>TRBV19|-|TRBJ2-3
CASSIQVPDTQYF
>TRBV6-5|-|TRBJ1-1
CASSYSGNMRAEAFF
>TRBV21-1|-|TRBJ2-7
CASSPICEQYF
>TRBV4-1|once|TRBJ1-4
CASSPLPGTANEKLFF
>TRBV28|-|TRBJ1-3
CASSGGGLSSGNTIYF
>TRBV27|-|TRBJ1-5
CASPRDSNQPQHF
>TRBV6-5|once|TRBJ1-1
CASRGWGRGEAFF
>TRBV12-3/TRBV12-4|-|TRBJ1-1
CASSLYGNTEAFF
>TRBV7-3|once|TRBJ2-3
CASSSSGQRDTQYF
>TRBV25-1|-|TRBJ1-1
CASKTGGTEAFF
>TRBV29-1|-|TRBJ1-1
CSVERLSGGSEAFF
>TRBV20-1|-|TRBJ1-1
CSGAVNTEAFF
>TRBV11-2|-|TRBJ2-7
CASSLGVGRTYEQYF
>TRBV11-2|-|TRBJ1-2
CASSLAGNYGYTF
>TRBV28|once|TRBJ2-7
CASSLVSGSLLGEQYF
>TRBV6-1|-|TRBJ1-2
CASSEGGGGNGYTF
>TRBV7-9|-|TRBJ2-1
CASSLGRIGPDVDEQFF
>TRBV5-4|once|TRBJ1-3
CASSPGGFGNTIYF
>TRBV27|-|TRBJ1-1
CASSLLGGLNTEAFF
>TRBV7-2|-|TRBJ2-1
CASSRTSGPYNEQFF
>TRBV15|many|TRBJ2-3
CATSLDRGTDTQYF
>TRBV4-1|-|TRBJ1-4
CASSQESGVVEKLFF
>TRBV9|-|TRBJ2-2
CASSVNTGPGELFF
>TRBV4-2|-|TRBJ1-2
CASSQELQSPNYGYTF
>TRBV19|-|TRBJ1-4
CASSMMGQGDSTNEKLFF
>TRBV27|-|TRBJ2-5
CASRSAGGPQETQYF
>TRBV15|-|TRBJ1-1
CATSRPETGSEAFF
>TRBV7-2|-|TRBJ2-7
CASSLLQGTDEQYF
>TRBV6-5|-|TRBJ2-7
CATTGLREQYF
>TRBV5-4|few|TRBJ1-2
CASSRGGAGGYTF
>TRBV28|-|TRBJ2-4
CASSLTLTPFQYF
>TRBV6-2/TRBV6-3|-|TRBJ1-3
CASSSFPGRLDSIYF
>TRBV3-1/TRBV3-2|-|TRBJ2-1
CASSRTESNEQFF
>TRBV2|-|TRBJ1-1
CASSEALRQGAAAFF
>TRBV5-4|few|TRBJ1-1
CASSEGRHTEAFF
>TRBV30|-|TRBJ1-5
CAWASGGHQPQHF
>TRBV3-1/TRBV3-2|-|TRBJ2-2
CASSQGGRTGELFF
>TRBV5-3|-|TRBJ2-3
CARSLGRSGTVSSDTQYF
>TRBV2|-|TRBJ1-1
CASSEDKGTNTEAFF